These 9 T cell receptor beta chains were sequenced from one sample in a study of blood T cell repertoires in COVID-19. Assay: immunoSEQ multiplex PCR; the TCRdb copy retains only in-frame clones and omits some. The sample lists 97,000 or so clones; almost 85% were seen once. Sequencing was performed on peripheral blood. These receptor sequences come from a man between 65 and 79 years old with acute or convalescent COVID-19.

The chain combines TRBV6-2 or TRBV6-3 with TRBJ1-1; 10 bases agree with TRBD1. V shed 0 bases, J shed 7 bases, and the junction held 8 bases outside the gene matches. The CDR3 covers 16 residues. The germline CDR1 and CDR2 sequences are MNHEY and SVGEGT. For the CDR3, the DNA is TGTGCCAGCAGTTACTCTCCGGGACAGGGGACAGTTGAAGCTTTCTTT. Amino acid sequence: CASSYSPGQGTVEAFF.

This clone was counted only a few times. The rearrangement uses TRBV5-4 and TRBJ1-3; possible D gene TRBD1, 5 bases. This CDR3 has 13 residues. V dropped 0 bases and J dropped 4 bases, with 5 bases sitting between them. Germline lookup yields CDR1 SGHNT and CDR2 YYREEE (reference sequence). Here the CDR3 reads CASSLDRGNTIYF. CDR3 nucleotide sequence: TGTGCCAGCAGCTTGGACAGGGGAAACACCATATATTTT. The full variable domain, rest sourced from reference TRBV5-4 and TRBJ1-3, is ETGVTQSPTHLIKTRGQQVTLRCSSQSGHNTVSWYQQALGQGPQFIFQYYREEENGRGNFPPRFSGLQFPNYSSELNVNALELDDSALYLCASSLDRGNTIYFGEGSWLTVV.

The chain joins TRBV5-8 to TRBJ2-1; 8 positions match TRBD1. J was trimmed by 6 bases and V by 3 bases; bases with no gene match: 8. Germline V CDR1 and CDR2: SGHTS, YDEGEE. The CDR3 loop spans 15 amino acids. The CDR3 here is CASSWDRRKVNEQFF. The CDR3 DNA is TGTGCCAGCAGCTGGGACAGGAGGAAAGTCAATGAGCAGTTCTTC.

This clone showed up just once. J is TRBJ2-7 and V is TRBV7-8; 9 bases map to TRBD1. This CDR3 is 14 amino acids long. The germline gives CDR1 SGHVS, CDR2 FQNEAQ. Unmatched junction bases numbered 6, after V lost 3 bases and J lost 6 bases. Written as DNA, the CDR3 is TGTGCCAGCAGCTTGGGACAGGGCACGCGCGAGCAGTACTTC. Protein product: CASSLGQGTREQYF.

This clone showed up just once. This chain connects TRBV5-1 to TRBJ1-2, with TRBD1 matching over 9 bases. With 8 bases clipped from V and 2 bases from J, the junction kept 7 bases outside the gene matches. Germline CDR1 SGHRS, CDR2 YFSETQ. The CDR3 length is 14 residues. CDR3 loop: CASSTTGGNYGYTF. CDR3 bases: TGCGCCAGTTCGACTACAGGGGGCAACTATGGCTACACCTTC.

This chain connects TRBV7-2 to TRBJ1-5; TRBD1 agrees at 8 bases. The V gene end was trimmed by 0 bases and the J gene end by 7 bases; junction bases not matched to a gene: 14. This CDR3 region has 18 residues. From germline, CDR1 is SGHTA and CDR2 FQGNSA. CDR3 nucleotides: TGTGCCAGCAGCTTAGCGCGGTGGGTAGGACAGGGAAGACAGCCCCAGCATTTT. It yields the protein CASSLARWVGQGRQPQHF.

The V and J genes are TRBV2 and TRBJ1-2; TRBD1 agrees at 7 bases. V was pared by 0 bases and J by 5 bases, with 6 bases of the junction left unmatched. This CDR3 has 15 residues. CDR1 and CDR2 from the germline V gene are SNHLY and FYNNEI. The CDR3: CASSEALSGGYGYTF. CDR3 DNA: TGTGCCAGCAGTGAAGCGCTGTCAGGGGGTTATGGCTACACCTTC.

The V call is TRBV6-1, the J call TRBJ1-4; 7 bases fit TRBD1. Germline CDR1 reads MNHNS; CDR2 reads SASEGT. The CDR3 loop spans 15 amino acids. Trimming removed 0 bases from V and 5 bases from J; junction bases left unmatched: 3. CDR3: CASSEAAGGNEKLFF. CDR3 bases: TGTGCCAGCAGTGAAGCAGCAGGGGGAAATGAAAAACTGTTTTTT.

This chain connects TRBV19 to TRBJ1-5, with 9 positions matching TRBD1. This CDR3 comprises 16 residues. Germline V gene lookup returns CDR1 LNHDA and CDR2 SQIVND (reference sequence). V dropped 6 bases and J dropped 5; count of bases not matched to a gene: 11. CDR3 sequence reads: CASSPKDRGAYQPQHF. DNA of the CDR3: TGTGCCAGTAGCCCCAAGGACAGGGGAGCCTATCAGCCCCAGCATTTT.